Listed below are T cell receptor beta chains from one sample, sequenced in a study of blood T cell repertoires in COVID-19. Measured with immunoSEQ multiplex PCR; TCRdb has only the in-frame clones, and not every one. Among roughly 200,000 clones listed, roughly 80% were seen once. Material for sequencing was peripheral blood. These receptors were taken from a human donor in a cohort sampled during active COVID-19. Each CDR3 is given with its conserved first and last residue. The D gene is left open where the match is weak. Rows may omit the clone size; those that give it use once, few, many or a size class.

clone_size j_call v_call d_call cdr3_aa cdr3_nt
. TRBJ1-2 TRBV9 . CASSVPGGYYGYTF TGTGCCAGCAGCGTACCGGGAGGATATTATGGCTACACCTTC
. TRBJ1-1 TRBV5-1 . CASSLDREGTEAFF TGCGCCAGCAGCTTGGACAGGGAGGGCACTGAAGCTTTCTTT
. TRBJ1-1 TRBV6-4 TRBD1 CASSVGTENTEAFF TGTGCCAGCAGTGTAGGGACAGAGAACACTGAAGCTTTCTTT
. TRBJ1-1 TRBV19 . CASSAQGNTEAFF TGTGCCAGTAGTGCCCAGGGGAACACTGAAGCTTTCTTT
once TRBJ2-7 TRBV27 TRBD1 CASSFGTGAYEQYF TGTGCCAGCAGTTTCGGGACAGGGGCCTACGAGCAGTACTTC
. TRBJ2-7 TRBV9 TRBD2 CASSVESGGAYEQYF TGTGCCAGCAGCGTAGAAAGCGGGGGGGCCTACGAGCAGTACTTC
. TRBJ2-7 TRBV3-1/TRBV3-2 . CASSLQEYEQYF TGTGCCAGCAGCTTACAGGAATACGAGCAGTACTTC
. TRBJ1-1 TRBV10-2 . CASFRPTNTEAFF TGCGCCAGCTTCAGGCCTACTAACACTGAAGCTTTCTTT
. TRBJ1-1 TRBV6-6 . CASSGQHMNTEAFF TGTGCCAGCAGTGGACAGCACATGAACACTGAAGCTTTCTTT
. TRBJ2-3 TRBV7-3 TRBD2 CASRLAASTDTQYF TGTGCCAGCAGGCTAGCGGCTAGCACAGATACGCAGTATTTT
. TRBJ2-7 TRBV5-4 TRBD2 CASSDSGATYEQYF TGTGCCAGCAGCGATAGCGGGGCGACCTACGAGCAGTACTTC
few TRBJ1-3 TRBV5-1 TRBD1 CASSWGGRGDSGNTIYF TGCGCCAGCAGCTGGGGCGGCAGGGGGGACTCTGGAAACACCATATATTTT
. TRBJ2-7 TRBV6-1 . CASSESGSPVYEQYF TGTGCCAGCAGTGAATCAGGTTCCCCAGTCTACGAGCAGTACTTC
. TRBJ2-7 TRBV7-3 TRBD1 CASSLRRTGTYEQYF TGTGCCAGCAGCTTACGCAGGACAGGGACCTACGAGCAGTACTTC
once TRBJ1-2 TRBV6-5 TRBD1 CASSIGQGAEGYTF TGTGCCAGCAGCATTGGACAGGGGGCTGAAGGCTACACCTTC
few TRBJ1-2 TRBV12-3/TRBV12-4 . CASTNERPNLF TGTGCCAGCACCAATGAGAGGCCGAACCTATTC
. TRBJ1-1 TRBV18 . CASSLQGQNTEAFF TGTGCCAGCTCGCTCCAGGGGCAGAACACTGAAGCTTTCTTT
few TRBJ1-1 TRBV5-1 . CASSLDRVNTEAFF TGCGCCAGCAGCTTGGACAGGGTAAACACTGAAGCTTTCTTT
. TRBJ1-1 TRBV10-2 . CASKGRGNTEAFF TGCGCCAGCAAGGGTCGGGGTAACACTGAAGCTTTCTTT
. TRBJ1-4 TRBV5-4 . CASSPGHPIGEKLFF TGTGCCAGCAGCCCTGGACACCCAATTGGTGAAAAACTGTTTTTT
. TRBJ1-5 TRBV29-1 TRBD1 CSANTGVDQPQHF TGCAGCGCCAACACAGGGGTTGATCAGCCCCAGCATTTT
. TRBJ1-4 TRBV9 TRBD1 CASSLSGTGDEKLFF TGTGCCAGCAGCCTCTCCGGGACAGGGGATGAAAAACTGTTTTTT
. TRBJ1-2 TRBV28 . CASSLSGGHGYTF TGTGCCAGCAGTTTATCGGGAGGTCATGGCTACACCTTC
once TRBJ2-3 TRBV6-6 TRBD1 CASSDRDRATDTQYF TGTGCCAGCAGTGACCGGGACAGGGCTACAGATACGCAGTATTTT
. TRBJ2-1 TRBV4-3 . CASSQEASPQSYNEQFF TGCGCCAGCAGCCAAGAGGCTAGCCCTCAGTCCTACAATGAGCAGTTCTTC
once TRBJ1-1 TRBV19 TRBD1 CASSIRDRGSRDTEAFF TGTGCCAGTAGTATCCGGGACAGGGGGTCTAGGGACACTGAAGCTTTCTTT
. TRBJ2-5 TRBV10-3 TRBD1 CAISEGTGSLETQYF TGTGCCATCAGTGAGGGGACAGGGAGTTTAGAGACCCAGTACTTC
. TRBJ1-2 TRBV6-1 . CASSEAQATPGGYTF TGTGCCAGCAGTGAAGCGCAGGCAACCCCGGGGGGCTACACCTTC
. TRBJ2-7 TRBV19 TRBD1 CASSNQGALSYEQYF TGTGCCAGTAGTAACCAGGGGGCTCTCTCCTACGAGCAGTACTTC
. TRBJ2-5 TRBV27 TRBD1 CASSQRDRRETQYF TGTGCCAGCAGTCAAAGGGACAGGCGGGAGACCCAGTACTTC
. TRBJ2-1 TRBV6-1 . CASSEPPTGNEQFF TGTGCCAGCAGTGAACCCCCGACAGGCAATGAGCAGTTCTTC
few TRBJ2-7 TRBV10-1 TRBD1 CATNGQGPVYEQYF TGCGCCACCAACGGACAGGGGCCCGTCTACGAGCAGTACTTC
. TRBJ2-7 TRBV28 TRBD2 CASSYRTSGRYEQYF TGTGCCAGCAGTTACCGGACTAGCGGGAGGTACGAGCAGTACTTC
. TRBJ1-2 TRBV4-2 TRBD1 CASSQDKGAGGYTF TGTGCCAGCAGCCAAGATAAGGGGGCGGGGGGCTACACCTTC
. TRBJ1-5 TRBV5-6 . CASSLGQFSNQPQHF TGTGCCAGCAGCTTGGGGCAGTTTAGCAATCAGCCCCAGCATTTT
. TRBJ1-1 TRBV4-3 TRBD1 CASSQDLPGQALANTEAFF TGCGCCAGCAGCCAAGATCTTCCGGGACAGGCTTTGGCGAACACTGAAGCTTTCTTT
. TRBJ2-1 TRBV19 TRBD2 CASSSSGGSYNEQFF TGTGCCAGTAGTTCTAGCGGGGGCTCCTACAATGAGCAGTTCTTC
few TRBJ1-2 TRBV3-1/TRBV3-2 . CASSQQGSGYTF TGTGCCAGCAGCCAGCAGGGATCCGGCTACACCTTC
. TRBJ2-2 TRBV9 TRBD1 CASSVDAGGDVYTGELFF TGTGCCAGCAGCGTAGATGCAGGGGGCGATGTGTACACCGGGGAGCTGTTTTTT
. TRBJ1-3 TRBV24-1 . CATSDPGASGNTIYF TGTGCCACCAGTGACCCAGGGGCCTCTGGAAACACCATATATTTT
. TRBJ2-3 TRBV19 TRBD1 CASSMWTGERDTQYF TGTGCCAGTAGTATGTGGACAGGGGAGAGGGATACGCAGTATTTT
. TRBJ2-5 TRBV11-1 TRBD2 CASSPRLAGVRETQYF TGTGCCAGCAGCCCTCGACTAGCGGGAGTCAGGGAGACCCAGTACTTC
. TRBJ1-1 TRBV19 . CASSIRGNTEAFF TGTGCCAGTAGTATTAGAGGGAACACTGAAGCTTTCTTT
. TRBJ2-7 TRBV12-3/TRBV12-4 . CASSLPPTYEQYF TGTGCCAGCAGTTTACCACCTACCTACGAGCAGTACTTC
. TRBJ1-1 TRBV7-2 . CASSRSSAFGSEAFF TGTGCCAGCAGCCGTTCATCGGCCTTCGGGAGTGAAGCTTTCTTT
. TRBJ1-3 TRBV3-1/TRBV3-2 . CASSLRKGVVGNTIYF TGTGCCAGCAGCCTACGGAAGGGGGTAGTTGGAAACACCATATATTTT
. TRBJ2-1 TRBV12-3/TRBV12-4 . CASIRTALNEQFF TGTGCCAGCATTCGGACAGCACTAAATGAGCAGTTCTTC
. TRBJ2-7 TRBV2 . CASSGAGYEQYF TGTGCCAGCAGTGGCGCGGGGTACGAGCAGTACTTC
. TRBJ1-1 TRBV7-2 . CASSWRGYTEAFF TGTGCCAGCAGCTGGCGGGGCTACACTGAAGCTTTCTTT
. TRBJ2-1 TRBV7-9 . CASSLGGRAIYNEQFF TGTGCCAGCAGCTTAGGGGGCAGGGCGATCTACAATGAGCAGTTCTTC
. TRBJ2-2 TRBV25-1 TRBD1 CASSRTGTNTGELFF TGTGCCAGCAGTCGGACAGGGACGAACACCGGGGAGCTGTTTTTT
once TRBJ2-1 TRBV4-3 TRBD2 CASSQDLSVAGGLYNEQFF TGCGCCAGCAGCCAAGATCTATCGGTAGCGGGGGGACTCTACAATGAGCAGTTCTTC
. TRBJ1-1 TRBV5-6 TRBD1 CASSLGDRGNTEAFF TGTGCCAGCAGCTTGGGGGACAGGGGGAACACTGAAGCTTTCTTT